The following is a T cell receptor beta chain sequence with its context. Its antigen is unidentified. Amplification by 5'RACE using constant-segment primers produced TCR alpha and TCR beta cDNA libraries that carried sample barcodes and UMIs. MiXCR was run by TCRdb on the 5' RACE reads, yielding one entry per CDR3 protein. Here the sample spans about 260,000 distinct CDR3 sequences, approximately 8% being singletons. This specimen comes from a study of T-cell memory formation after mild COVID-19. Whole-study findings and limits: Clones contracting across day 15 to 85 had a balanced CD4/CD8 profile; later expanding clones leaned CD4+.

Sequencing used PBMCs or a T cell subset sorted from them (not recorded which). The TCR sequence derives from a young man who had mild COVID-19 (a few samples of this study predate the infection). Cell type and time point are not known.

CDR3 nucleotide sequence: TGCGCCAGCAGCCAAGAGTCGGGACAGGGGGTTCGTGGCTACACCTTC. This gives the protein CASSQESGQGVRGYTF. The chain links TRBV4-1 to TRBJ1-2; TRBD1 matches at 11 bases. The germline CDR1 and CDR2 sequences are MGHRA and YSYEKL. The CDR3 length is 16 residues. V trimming: 0 bases; J trimming: 7 bases; junction bases outside the gene matches: 7.